The T cell receptor beta chain described here comes from a study of regulatory T cells in long-lasting Graves disease listed by TCRdb under 2021. With regard to the full study: To count as having persistent Graves' disease, a patient had to have received antithyroid drug treatment for over 5 years with TSH receptor autoantibodies remaining persistently positive. This study used TCR sequencing and RNA sequencing of peripheral blood to compare persistent Graves' disease patients against newly diagnosed Graves' disease patients. The study took place in China and was registered as a clinical trial. TCR sequencing covered about 13 persistent and 20 or so newly diagnosed Graves' disease patients, some 35 samples in total. Antithyroid drugs had been taken for 10 to 13 years on average by persistent Graves' disease patients in the clinical cohort. Findings and caveats that apply to the study as a whole: As a limitation, the authors acknowledged that the small sample size may reduce accuracy. Compared with newly diagnosed patients, persistent Graves' disease patients had lower TCR Shannon entropy and fewer highly expanded clones, which suggests clonal expansion. TRBV28, TRBJ1-2 and TRBJ2-5 were preferentially used in persistent disease, while TRBV20-1 and TRBJ2-1 were favored in newly diagnosed disease. Patients with persistent disease shared more public clonotypes (around 2,700) than newly diagnosed patients did (about 970). Sequencing and analysis were restricted to the TCR beta chain. Peripheral blood alone was examined, since thyroid tissue, which constituted the primary lesion, could not be accessed.

The library was made by multiplex PCR. Instrument used: Illumina HiSeq 4000. To build TCR beta libraries, CDR3 regions were amplified by Arm-PCR using iRepertoire HTBI primers. PCR products were gel purified before sequencing. As for how the authors treated the data: Across samples, around 58 TRBV and roughly 15 TRBJ segments were identified and used for gene usage analysis of CDR3 amino acid clonotypes. COPE and FqMerger were used to merge filtered high-quality paired reads into contigs. BLAST was used to align contigs to IMGT TRBV, TRBD and TRBJ reference genes, with CDR3 defined following IMGT. Any clonotype with a frequency above 0.1% was counted as a highly expanded clone. Shannon entropy was used to measure repertoire diversity, and the Gini coefficient was used to measure V-J evenness. A clonotype was considered public if more than one individual shared it. The public reads were reanalyzed by TCRdb: fastp trimming at Q25, MiXCR alignment, in-frame beta chains only. Rows with one shared CDR3 protein collapse into an entry with the most common genes and DNA. TCRdb, not the authors, supplied the V and J calls. This sample is represented by about 450,000 distinct CDR3 sequences; around 22% of them were singletons. The top ten clones comprise approximately 26% of the sample.

The sample's time point, from its label and the paper: persistent/refractory GD, antithyroid drugs over 5 years with positive TRAb. For both TCR sequencing and RNA sequencing, RNA was extracted from PBMCs in TRIzol. The diagnosis of Graves' disease was made according to American Thyroid Association guidelines. Recruitment of patients was carried out at an endocrinology department in Xi'an, China. Each patient gave 7 to 9.5 milliliters of peripheral blood, collected in an EDTA anticoagulant tube. Ficoll Paque Plus density gradient separation was used to isolate PBMCs, and no further T cell sorting was done. An Agilent 2100 Bioanalyzer and agarose gel were used to assess RNA quality, and a NanoDrop 2000 was used to measure RNA concentration. CDR1 and CDR2, per the germline V gene, are SNHLY and FYNNEI. The CDR3 contains 15 residues, cysteine and phenylalanine counted. Only the CDR3 DNA is retained, 45 bases long and in frame from the first base. For this chain, trimming is 6 bases at the V end and 5 bases at the J end, and the number of junction bases without a gene match is 9.

As regards this clonotype: This receptor's antigen is unknown. Per-base quality was not reported, and no clone a single base away is much larger than it.

This specimen consisted of peripheral blood mononuclear cells (PBMCs), obtained when the disease was refractory, from a patient treated with antithyroid drugs. The chain employs TRBV2 and TRBJ1-4, and 7 junction bases match TRBD1. The origin of this receptor is a female donor with Graves disease. The DNA sequence is TGTGCCAGCAGCTCCGGGACAGCTGAAAATGAAAAACTGTTTTTT. Its coded protein is CASSSGTAENEKLFF.